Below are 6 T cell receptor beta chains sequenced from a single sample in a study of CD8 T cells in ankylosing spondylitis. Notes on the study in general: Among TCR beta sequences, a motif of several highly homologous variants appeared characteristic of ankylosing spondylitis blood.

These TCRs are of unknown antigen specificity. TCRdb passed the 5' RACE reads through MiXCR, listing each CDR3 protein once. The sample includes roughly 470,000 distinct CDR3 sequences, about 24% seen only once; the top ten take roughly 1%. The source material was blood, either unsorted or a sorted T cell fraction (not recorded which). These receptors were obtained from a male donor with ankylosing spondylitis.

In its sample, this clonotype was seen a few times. This CDR3 is CATSDTRDRNEQFF. CDR3 nucleotide sequence: TGTGCCACCAGTGACACCCGGGACCGCAATGAGCAGTTCTTC. The chain combines TRBV24-1 with TRBJ2-1; either TRBD1 or TRBD2 may supply D (5 bases each). Trimming shortened V by 4 bases and J by 6 bases, and 12 bases separated the two germline ends. The germline V gene encodes CDR1 KGHDR and CDR2 SFDVKD. The CDR3 extends over 14 amino acids.

This CDR3 reads CSAGTGEGFTGELFF. The CDR3 coding sequence is TGCAGCGCCGGTACCGGGGAGGGCTTCACCGGGGAGCTGTTTTTT. The gene calls are TRBV29-1 and TRBJ2-2; 7 nucleotides line up with TRBD2. V was clipped by 7 bases and J by 4 bases; unmatched bases: 12. The V gene's germline CDR1 is SQVTM and CDR2 ANQGSEA. The CDR3 consists of 15 residues.

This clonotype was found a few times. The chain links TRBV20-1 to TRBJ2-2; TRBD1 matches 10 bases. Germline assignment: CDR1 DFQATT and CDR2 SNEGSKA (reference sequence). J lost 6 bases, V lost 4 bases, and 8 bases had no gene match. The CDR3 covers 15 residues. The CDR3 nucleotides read TGCAGTGCTACAAAGACAGGGGGCGCGTCCGGGGAGCTGTTTTTT. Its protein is CSATKTGGASGELFF.

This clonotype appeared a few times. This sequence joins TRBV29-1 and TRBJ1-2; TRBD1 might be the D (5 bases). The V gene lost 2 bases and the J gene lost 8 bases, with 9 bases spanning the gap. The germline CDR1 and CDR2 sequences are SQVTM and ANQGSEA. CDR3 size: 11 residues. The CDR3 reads CSVEQGSGYTF. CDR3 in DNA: TGCAGCGTTGAACAGGGCTCGGGCTACACCTTC.

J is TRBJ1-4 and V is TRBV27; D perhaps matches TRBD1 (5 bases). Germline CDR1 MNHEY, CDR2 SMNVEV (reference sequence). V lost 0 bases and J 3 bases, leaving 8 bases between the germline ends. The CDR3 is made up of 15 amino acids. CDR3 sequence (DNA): TGTGCCAGCAGTTTATCGGGAGGGGCTAATGAAAAACTGTTTTTT. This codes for CASSLSGGANEKLFF.

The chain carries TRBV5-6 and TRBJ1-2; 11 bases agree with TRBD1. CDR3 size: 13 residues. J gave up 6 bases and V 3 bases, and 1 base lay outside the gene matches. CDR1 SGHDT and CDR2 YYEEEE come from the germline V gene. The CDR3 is CASSSGQGDGYTF. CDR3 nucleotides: TGTGCCAGCAGCTCGGGACAGGGGGATGGCTACACCTTC.